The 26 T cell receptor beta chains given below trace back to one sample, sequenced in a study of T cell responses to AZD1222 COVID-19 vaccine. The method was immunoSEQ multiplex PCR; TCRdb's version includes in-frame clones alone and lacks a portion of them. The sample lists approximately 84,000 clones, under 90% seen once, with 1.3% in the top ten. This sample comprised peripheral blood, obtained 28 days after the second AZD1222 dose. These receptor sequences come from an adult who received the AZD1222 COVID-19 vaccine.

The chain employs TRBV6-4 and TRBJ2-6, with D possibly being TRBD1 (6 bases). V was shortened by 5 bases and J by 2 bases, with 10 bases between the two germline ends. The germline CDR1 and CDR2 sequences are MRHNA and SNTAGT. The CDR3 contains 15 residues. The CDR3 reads CASSQQGTGANVLTF. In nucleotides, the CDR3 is TGTGCCAGCAGTCAACAGGGAACTGGGGCCAACGTCCTGACTTTC.

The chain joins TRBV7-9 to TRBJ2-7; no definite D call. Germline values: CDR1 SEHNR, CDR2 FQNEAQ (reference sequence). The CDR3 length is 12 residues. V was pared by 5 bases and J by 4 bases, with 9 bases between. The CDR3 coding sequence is TGTGCCAGCAGCCCCGGGCCTTACGAGCAGTACTTC. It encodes CASSPGPYEQYF. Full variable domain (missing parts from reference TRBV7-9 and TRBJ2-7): DTGVSQNPRHKITKRGQNVTFRCDPISEHNRLYWYRQTLGQGPEFLTYFQNEAQLEKSRLLSDRFSAERPKGSFSTLEIQRTEQGDSAMYLCASSPGPYEQYFGPGTRLTVT.

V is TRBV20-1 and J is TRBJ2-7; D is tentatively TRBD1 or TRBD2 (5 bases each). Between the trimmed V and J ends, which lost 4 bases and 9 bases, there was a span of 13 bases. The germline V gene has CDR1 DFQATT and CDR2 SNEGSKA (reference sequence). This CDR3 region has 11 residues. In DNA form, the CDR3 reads TGCAGTGCTACTTTGGGGGTCCCGCAGTACTTC. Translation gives CSATLGVPQYF.

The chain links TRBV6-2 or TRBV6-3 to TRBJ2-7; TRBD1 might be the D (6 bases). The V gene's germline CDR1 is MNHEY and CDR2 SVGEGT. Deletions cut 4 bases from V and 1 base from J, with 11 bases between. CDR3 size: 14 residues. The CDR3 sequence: CASSFSGQSYEQYF. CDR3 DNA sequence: TGTGCCAGCAGTTTCTCGGGACAATCCTACGAGCAGTACTTC.

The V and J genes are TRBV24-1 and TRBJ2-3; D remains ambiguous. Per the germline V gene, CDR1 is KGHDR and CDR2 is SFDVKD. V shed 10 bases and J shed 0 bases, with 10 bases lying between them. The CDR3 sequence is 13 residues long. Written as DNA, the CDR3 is TGTGCCACTTCCAACCCTAGCACAGATACGCAGTATTTT. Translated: CATSNPSTDTQYF.

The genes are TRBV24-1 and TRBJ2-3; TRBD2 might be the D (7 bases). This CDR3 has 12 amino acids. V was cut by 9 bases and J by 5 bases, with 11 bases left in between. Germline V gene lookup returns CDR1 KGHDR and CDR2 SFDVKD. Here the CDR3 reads CATEGEGDTQYF. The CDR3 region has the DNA TGTGCCACCGAGGGGGAGGGAGATACGCAGTATTTT.

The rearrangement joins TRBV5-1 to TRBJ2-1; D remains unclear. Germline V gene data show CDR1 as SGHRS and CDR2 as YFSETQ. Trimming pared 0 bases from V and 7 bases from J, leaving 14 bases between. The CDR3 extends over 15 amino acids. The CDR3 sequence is CASSLEAPLVNEQFF. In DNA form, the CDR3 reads TGCGCCAGCAGCTTGGAGGCACCCCTTGTAAATGAGCAGTTCTTC.

In DNA, the CDR3 is TGTGCCAGTAGACCTGGGGTCTTGAACACTGAAGCTTTCTTT. It codes for CASRPGVLNTEAFF. This rearrangement joins TRBV19 to TRBJ1-1, with D unclear. This CDR3 spans 14 amino acids. From germline, CDR1 is LNHDA and CDR2 SQIVND (reference sequence). V lost 6 bases and J 0 bases, leaving 11 bases between the germline ends.

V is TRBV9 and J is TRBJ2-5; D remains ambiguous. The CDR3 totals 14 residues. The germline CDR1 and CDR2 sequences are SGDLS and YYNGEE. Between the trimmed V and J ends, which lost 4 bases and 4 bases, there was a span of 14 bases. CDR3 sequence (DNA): TGTGCCAGCAGCTCCGGCGGCTGGGGAGAGACCCAGTACTTC. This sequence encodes CASSSGGWGETQYF.

Here the CDR3 DNA reads TGTGCCAGCAGCAGGGTTGGCTATGGCTACACCTTC. Amino acids: CASSRVGYGYTF. The chain links TRBV27 to TRBJ1-2; a possible D gene is TRBD1 (5 bases). Germline V CDR1 and CDR2: MNHEY, SMNVEV (reference sequence). With 6 bases removed from V and 4 bases from J, the gap between germline ends came to 9 bases. This CDR3 has 12 residues.

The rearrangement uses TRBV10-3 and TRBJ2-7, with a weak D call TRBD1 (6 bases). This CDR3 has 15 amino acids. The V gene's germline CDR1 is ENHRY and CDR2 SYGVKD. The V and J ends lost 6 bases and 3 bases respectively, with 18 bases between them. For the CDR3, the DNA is TGTGCCATCAGCCTAAGTCGACAGGAAAACTACGAGCAGTACTTC. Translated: CAISLSRQENYEQYF.

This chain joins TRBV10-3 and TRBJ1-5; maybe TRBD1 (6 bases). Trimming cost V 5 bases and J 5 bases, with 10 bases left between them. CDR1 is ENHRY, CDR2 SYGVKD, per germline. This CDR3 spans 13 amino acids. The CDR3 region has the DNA TGTGCCATCAGTATCTCAGGGGATCAGCCCCAGCATTTT. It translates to CAISISGDQPQHF.

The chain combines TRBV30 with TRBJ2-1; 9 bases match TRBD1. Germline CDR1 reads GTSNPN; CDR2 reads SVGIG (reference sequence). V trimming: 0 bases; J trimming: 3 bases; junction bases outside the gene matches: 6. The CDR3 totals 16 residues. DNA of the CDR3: TGTGCCTGGAGTGTAACCGGGACAGGGAACTACAATGAGCAGTTCTTC. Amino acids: CAWSVTGTGNYNEQFF.

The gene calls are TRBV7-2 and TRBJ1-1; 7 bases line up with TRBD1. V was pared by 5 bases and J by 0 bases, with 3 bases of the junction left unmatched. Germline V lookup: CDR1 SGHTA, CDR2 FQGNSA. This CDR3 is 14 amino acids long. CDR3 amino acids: CASSGDSLNTEAFF. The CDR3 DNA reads TGTGCCAGCAGCGGGGACAGTTTGAACACTGAAGCTTTCTTT.

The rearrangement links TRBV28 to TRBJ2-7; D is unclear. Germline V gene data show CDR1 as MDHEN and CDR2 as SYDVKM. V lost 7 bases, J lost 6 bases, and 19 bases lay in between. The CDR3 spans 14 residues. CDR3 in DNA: TGTGCCAGCACCCGGGCCTCCGGTGGGCTCGAGCAGTACTTC. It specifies CASTRASGGLEQYF.

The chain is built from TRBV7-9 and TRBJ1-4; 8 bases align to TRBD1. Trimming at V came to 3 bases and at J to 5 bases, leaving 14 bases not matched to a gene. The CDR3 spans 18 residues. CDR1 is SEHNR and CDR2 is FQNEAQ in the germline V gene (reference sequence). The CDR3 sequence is CASSFSGQGAFQNEKLFF. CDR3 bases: TGTGCCAGCAGCTTCTCTGGACAGGGCGCGTTCCAGAATGAAAAACTGTTTTTT.

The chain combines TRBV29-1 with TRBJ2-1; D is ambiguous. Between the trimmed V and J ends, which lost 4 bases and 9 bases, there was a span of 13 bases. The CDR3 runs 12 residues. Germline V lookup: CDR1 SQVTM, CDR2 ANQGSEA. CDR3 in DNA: TGCAGCGTTGGGATAAATAGAGGTGAGCAGTTCTTC. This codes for CSVGINRGEQFF.

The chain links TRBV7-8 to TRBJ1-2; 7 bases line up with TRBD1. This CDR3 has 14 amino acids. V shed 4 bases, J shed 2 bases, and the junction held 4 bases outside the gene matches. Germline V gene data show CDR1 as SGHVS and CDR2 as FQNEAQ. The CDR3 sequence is CASSSSGGNYGYTF. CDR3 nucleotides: TGTGCCAGCAGCTCCTCAGGGGGAAACTATGGCTACACCTTC.

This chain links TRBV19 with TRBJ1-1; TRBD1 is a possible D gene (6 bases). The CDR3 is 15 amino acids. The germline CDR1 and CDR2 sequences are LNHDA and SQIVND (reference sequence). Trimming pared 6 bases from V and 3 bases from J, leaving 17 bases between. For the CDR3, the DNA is TGTGCCAGTAGAGGACGGGACACCCCGGACACTGAAGCTTTCTTT. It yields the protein CASRGRDTPDTEAFF. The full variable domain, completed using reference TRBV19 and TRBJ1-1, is DGGITQSPKYLFRKEGQNVTLSCEQNLNHDAMYWYRQDPGQGLRLIYYSQIVNDFQKGDIAEGYSVSREKKESFPLTVTSAQKNPTAFYLCASRGRDTPDTEAFFGQGTRLTVV.

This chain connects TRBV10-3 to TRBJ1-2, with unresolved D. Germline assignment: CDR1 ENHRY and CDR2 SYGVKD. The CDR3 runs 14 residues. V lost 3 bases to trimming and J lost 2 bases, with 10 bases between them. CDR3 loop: CAISENVVNYGYTF. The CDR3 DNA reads TGTGCCATCAGTGAAAACGTCGTGAACTATGGCTACACCTTC.

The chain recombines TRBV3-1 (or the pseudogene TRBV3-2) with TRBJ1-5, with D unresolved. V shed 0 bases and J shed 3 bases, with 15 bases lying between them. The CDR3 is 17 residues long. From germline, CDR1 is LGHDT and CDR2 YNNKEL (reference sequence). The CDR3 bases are TGTGCCAGCAGCCAAGATCGAGCGGGGAATGTCAATCAGCCCCAGCATTTT. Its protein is CASSQDRAGNVNQPQHF.

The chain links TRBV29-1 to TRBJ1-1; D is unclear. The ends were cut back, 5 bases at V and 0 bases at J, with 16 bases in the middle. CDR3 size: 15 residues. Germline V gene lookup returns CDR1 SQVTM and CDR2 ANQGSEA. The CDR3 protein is CSVIGKGGLNTEAFF. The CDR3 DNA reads TGCAGCGTTATAGGAAAGGGTGGATTGAACACTGAAGCTTTCTTT.

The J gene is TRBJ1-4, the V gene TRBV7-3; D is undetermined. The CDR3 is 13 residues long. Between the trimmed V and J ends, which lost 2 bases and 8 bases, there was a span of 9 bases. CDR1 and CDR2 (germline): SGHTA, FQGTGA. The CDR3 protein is CASSLGLGEKLFF. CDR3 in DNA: TGTGCCAGCAGCTTAGGGTTGGGGGAAAAACTGTTTTTT.

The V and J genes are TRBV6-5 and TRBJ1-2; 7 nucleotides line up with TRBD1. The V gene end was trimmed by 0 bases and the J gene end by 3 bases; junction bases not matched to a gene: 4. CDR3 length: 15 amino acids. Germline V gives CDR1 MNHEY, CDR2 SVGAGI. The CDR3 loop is CASSYSRQGDYGYTF. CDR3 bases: TGTGCCAGCAGTTACTCGCGACAGGGTGACTATGGCTACACCTTC.

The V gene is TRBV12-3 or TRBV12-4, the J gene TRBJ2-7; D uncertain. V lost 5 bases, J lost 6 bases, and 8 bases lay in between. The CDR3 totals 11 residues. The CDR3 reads CASSNGREQYF. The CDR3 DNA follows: TGTGCCAGCAGTAACGGGCGCGAGCAGTACTTC.

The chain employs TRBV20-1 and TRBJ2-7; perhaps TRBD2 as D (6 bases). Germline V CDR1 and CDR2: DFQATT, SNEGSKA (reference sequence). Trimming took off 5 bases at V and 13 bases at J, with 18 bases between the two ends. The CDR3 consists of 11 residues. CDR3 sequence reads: CSAGPSRDSYF. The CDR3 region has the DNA TGCAGTGCTGGACCTAGCCGGGACTCCTACTTC.